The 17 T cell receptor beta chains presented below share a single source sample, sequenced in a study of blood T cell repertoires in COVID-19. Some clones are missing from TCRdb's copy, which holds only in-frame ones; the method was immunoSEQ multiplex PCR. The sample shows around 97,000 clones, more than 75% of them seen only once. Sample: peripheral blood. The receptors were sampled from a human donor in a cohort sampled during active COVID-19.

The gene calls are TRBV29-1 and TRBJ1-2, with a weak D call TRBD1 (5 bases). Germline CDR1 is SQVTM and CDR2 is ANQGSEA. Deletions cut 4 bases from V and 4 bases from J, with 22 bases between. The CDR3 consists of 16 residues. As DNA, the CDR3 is TGCAGCGTTGTAGGGGCACAAGCCCTCGAATCCTATGGCTACACCTTC. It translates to CSVVGAQALESYGYTF. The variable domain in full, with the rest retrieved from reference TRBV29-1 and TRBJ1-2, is SAVISQKPSRDICQRGTSLTIQCQVDSQVTMMFWYRQQPGQSLTLIATANQGSEATYESGFVIDKFPISRPNLTFSTLTVSNMSPEDSSIYLCSVVGAQALESYGYTFGSGTRLTVV.

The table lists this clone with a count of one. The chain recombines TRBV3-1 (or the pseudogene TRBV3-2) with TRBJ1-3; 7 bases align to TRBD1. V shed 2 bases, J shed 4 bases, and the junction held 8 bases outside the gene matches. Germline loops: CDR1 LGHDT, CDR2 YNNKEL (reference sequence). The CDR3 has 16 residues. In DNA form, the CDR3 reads TGTGCCAGCAGCCAAAGAAACAGGGGTTTCGGAAACACCATATATTTT. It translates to CASSQRNRGFGNTIYF.

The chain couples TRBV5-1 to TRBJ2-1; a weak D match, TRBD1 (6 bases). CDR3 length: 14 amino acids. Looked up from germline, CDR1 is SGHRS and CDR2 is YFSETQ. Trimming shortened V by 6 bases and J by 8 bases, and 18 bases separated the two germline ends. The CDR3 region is CASTRDKGSDEQFF. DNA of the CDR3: TGCGCCAGCACTAGGGACAAGGGGTCGGATGAGCAGTTCTTC.

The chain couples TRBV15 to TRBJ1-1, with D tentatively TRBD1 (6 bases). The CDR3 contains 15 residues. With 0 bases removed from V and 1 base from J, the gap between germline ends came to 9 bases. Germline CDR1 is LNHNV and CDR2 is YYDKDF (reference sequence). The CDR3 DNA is TGTGCCACCAGCAGAGATGGGGGCGGGAACACTGAAGCTTTCTTT. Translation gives CATSRDGGGNTEAFF.

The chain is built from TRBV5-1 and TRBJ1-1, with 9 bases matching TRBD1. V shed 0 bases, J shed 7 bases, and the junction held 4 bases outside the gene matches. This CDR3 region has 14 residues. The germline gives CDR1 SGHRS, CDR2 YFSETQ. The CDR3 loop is CASSLVGQGFEAFF. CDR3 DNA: TGCGCCAGCAGCTTGGTCGGACAGGGGTTTGAAGCTTTCTTT.

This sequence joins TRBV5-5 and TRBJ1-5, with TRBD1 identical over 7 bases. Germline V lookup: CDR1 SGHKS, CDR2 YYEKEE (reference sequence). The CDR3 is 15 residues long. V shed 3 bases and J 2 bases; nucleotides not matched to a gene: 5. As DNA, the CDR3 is TGTGCCAGCAGCTCAGTAGGACAGGGCAATCAGCCCCAGCATTTT. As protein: CASSSVGQGNQPQHF.

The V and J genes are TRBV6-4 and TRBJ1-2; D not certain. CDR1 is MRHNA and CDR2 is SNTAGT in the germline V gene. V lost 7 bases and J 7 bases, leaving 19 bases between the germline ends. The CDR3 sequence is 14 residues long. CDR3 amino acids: CASTLTPGLSGYTF. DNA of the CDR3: TGTGCCAGCACCCTGACCCCAGGACTGTCTGGCTACACCTTC.

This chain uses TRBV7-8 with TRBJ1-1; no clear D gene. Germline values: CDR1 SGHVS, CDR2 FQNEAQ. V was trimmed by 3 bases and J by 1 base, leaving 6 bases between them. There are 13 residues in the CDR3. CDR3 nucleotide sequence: TGTGCCAGCAGCTTGTCACAGAACACTGAAGCTTTCTTT. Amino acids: CASSLSQNTEAFF.

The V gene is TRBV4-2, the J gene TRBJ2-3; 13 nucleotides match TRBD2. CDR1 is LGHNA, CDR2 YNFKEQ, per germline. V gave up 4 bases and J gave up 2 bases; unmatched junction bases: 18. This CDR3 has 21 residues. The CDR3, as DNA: TGTGCCAGCAGCCCGGGACTAGCGGGGAGTGCCCGGCCAACTCACACAGATACGCAGTATTTT. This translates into CASSPGLAGSARPTHTDTQYF.

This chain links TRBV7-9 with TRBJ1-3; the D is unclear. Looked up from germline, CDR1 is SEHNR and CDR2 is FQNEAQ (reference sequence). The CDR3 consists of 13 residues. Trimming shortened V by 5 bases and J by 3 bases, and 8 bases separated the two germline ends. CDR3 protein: CASSPEGGNTIYF. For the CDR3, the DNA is TGTGCCAGCAGCCCAGAGGGTGGAAACACCATATATTTT.

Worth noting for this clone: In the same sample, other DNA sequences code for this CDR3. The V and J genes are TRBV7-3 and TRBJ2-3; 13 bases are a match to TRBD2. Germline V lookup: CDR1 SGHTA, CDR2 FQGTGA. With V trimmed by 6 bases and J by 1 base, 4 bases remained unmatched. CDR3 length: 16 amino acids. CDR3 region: CASSFGLAGGTDTQYF. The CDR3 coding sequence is TGTGCCAGCAGTTTCGGACTAGCGGGGGGCACAGATACGCAGTATTTT.

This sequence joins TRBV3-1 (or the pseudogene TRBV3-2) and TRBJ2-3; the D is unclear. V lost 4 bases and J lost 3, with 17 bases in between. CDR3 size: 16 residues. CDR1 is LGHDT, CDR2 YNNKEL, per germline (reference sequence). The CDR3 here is CASSPRSKYATDTQYF. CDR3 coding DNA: TGTGCCAGCAGCCCCAGGTCAAAGTATGCAACAGATACGCAGTATTTT.

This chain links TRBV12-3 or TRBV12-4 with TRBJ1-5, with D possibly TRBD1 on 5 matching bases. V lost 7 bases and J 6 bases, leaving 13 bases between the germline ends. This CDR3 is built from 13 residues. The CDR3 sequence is CASTAGGVQPQHF. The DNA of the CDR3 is TGTGCCAGCACCGCGGGGGGGGTTCAGCCCCAGCATTTT.

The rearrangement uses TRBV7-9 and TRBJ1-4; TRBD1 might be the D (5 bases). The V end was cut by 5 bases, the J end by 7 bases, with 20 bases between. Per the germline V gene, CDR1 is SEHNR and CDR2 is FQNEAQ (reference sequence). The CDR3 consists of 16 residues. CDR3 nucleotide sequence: TGTGCCAGCAGCCCAGGGTTGCGGGGACCGGGTGAAAAACTGTTTTTT. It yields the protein CASSPGLRGPGEKLFF.

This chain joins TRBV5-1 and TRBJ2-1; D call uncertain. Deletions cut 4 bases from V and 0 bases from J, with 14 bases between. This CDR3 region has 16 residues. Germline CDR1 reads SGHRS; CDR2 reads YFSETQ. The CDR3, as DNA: TGCGCCAGCAGCCCGGAACCAGGCGACTCCTACAATGAGCAGTTCTTC. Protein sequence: CASSPEPGDSYNEQFF.

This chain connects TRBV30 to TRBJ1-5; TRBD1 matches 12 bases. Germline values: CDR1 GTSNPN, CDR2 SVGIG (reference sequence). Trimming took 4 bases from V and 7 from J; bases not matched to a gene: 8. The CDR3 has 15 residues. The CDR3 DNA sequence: TGTGCCTGGACCAACCGGGACAGGGGGCGGCAGCCCCAGCATTTT. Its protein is CAWTNRDRGRQPQHF.

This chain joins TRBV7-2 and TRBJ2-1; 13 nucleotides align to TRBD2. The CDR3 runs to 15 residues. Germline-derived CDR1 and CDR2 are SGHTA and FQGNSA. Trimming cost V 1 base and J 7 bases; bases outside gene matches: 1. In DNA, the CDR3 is TGTGCCAGCAGCTTAGGACTAGCGGGGGGAAATGAGCAGTTCTTC. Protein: CASSLGLAGGNEQFF. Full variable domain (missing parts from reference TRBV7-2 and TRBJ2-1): GAGVSQSPSNKVTEKGKDVELRCDPISGHTALYWYRQSLGQGLEFLIYFQGNSAPDKSGLPSDRFSAERTGGSVSTLTIQRTQQEDSAVYLCASSLGLAGGNEQFFGPGTRLTVL.